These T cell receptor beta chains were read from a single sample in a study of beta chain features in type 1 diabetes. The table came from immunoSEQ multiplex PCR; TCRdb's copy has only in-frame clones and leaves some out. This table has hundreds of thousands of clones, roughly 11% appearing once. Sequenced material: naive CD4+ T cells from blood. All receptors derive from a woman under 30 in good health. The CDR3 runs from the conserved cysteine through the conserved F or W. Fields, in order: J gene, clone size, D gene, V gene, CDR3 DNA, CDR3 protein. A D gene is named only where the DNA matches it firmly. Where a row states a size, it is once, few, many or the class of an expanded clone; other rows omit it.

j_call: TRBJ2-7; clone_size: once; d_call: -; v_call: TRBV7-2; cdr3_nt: TGTGCCAGCAGCTTAGATGCCCTCTACGAGCAGTACTTC; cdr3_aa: CASSLDALYEQYF
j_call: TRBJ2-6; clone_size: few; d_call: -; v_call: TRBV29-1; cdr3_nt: TGCAGCGTTGCCCAGAGCTCTGGGGCCAACGTCCTGACTTTC; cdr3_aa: CSVAQSSGANVLTF
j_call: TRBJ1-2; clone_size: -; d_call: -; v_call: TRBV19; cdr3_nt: TGTGCCAGTCGAGAAGGTGGTACGGTCTATGGCTACACCTTC; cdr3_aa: CASREGGTVYGYTF
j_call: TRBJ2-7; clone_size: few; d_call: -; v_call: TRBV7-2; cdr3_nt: TGTGCCAGCAGCTTAATGTATGGGGACGAGCAGTACTTC; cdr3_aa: CASSLMYGDEQYF
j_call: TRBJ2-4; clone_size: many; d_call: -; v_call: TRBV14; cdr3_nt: TGTGCCAGCAGCCACAGACAGGATGGAAGGAGGTACTTC; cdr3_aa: CASSHRQDGRRYF
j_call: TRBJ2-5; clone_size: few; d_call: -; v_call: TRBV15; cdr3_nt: TGTGCCACCAGCGCCAGACAGGTTCCCTTCGAGACCCAGTACTTC; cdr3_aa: CATSARQVPFETQYF
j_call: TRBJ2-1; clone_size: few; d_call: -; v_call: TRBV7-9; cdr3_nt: TGTGCCAGCAGTCCGAGCACTCCCAATGAGCAGTTCTTC; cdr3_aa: CASSPSTPNEQFF
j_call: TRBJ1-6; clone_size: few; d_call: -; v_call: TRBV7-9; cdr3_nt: TGTGCCAGCAGCTGGACGGGGAAGAATAATTCACCCCTCCACTTT; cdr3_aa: CASSWTGKNNSPLHF
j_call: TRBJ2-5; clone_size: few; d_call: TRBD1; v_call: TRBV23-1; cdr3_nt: TGCGCCAGCAGTCAATCTTTGGTGAGGGGGACAGAAAAAGAGACCCAGTACTTC; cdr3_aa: CASSQSLVRGTEKETQYF
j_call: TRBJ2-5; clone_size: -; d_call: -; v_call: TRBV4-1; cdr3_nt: TGCGCCAGCAGCCAAGATATGGAAGAGACCCAGTACTTC; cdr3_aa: CASSQDMEETQYF
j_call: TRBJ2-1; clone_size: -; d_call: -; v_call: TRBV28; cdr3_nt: TGTGCCAGCAGTTTAGCGGTAAGCAGCCTCACCTACAATGAGCAGTTCTTC; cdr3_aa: CASSLAVSSLTYNEQFF
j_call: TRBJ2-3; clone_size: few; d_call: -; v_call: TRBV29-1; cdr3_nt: TGCAGCGTCTGGACTGGACCTTTCACAGATACGCAGTATTTT; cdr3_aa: CSVWTGPFTDTQYF
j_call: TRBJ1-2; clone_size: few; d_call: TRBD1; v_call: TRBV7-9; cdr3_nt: TGTGCCAGCAGGGCGTCCGGGACAGATACTTCTGGCTACACCTTC; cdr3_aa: CASRASGTDTSGYTF
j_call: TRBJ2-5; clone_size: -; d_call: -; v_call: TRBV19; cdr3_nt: TGTGCCAGTAGTATCGAAGGGTTCCGTCTAGAGACCCAGTACTTC; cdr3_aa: CASSIEGFRLETQYF
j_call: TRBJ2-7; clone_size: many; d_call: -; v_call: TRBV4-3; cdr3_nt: TGCGCCAGCAGCCAAGACGTCGGACAGCAGTACGAGCAGTACTTC; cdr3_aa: CASSQDVGQQYEQYF
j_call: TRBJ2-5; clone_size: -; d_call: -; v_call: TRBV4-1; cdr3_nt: TGCGCCAGCAGCCAAGGGGTGGGGCAAGAGACCCAGTACTTC; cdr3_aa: CASSQGVGQETQYF
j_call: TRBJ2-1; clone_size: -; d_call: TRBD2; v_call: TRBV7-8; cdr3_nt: TGTGCCAGCAGCTTAGGACTAGCGGATACCTCCTACAATGAGCAGTTCTTC; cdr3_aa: CASSLGLADTSYNEQFF
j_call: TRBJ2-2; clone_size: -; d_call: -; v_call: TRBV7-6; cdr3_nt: TGTGCCAGCAGCTTAGCGCCTAGTGCGAACACCGGGGAGCTGTTTTTT; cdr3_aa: CASSLAPSANTGELFF
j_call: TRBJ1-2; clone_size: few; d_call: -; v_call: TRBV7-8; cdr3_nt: TGTGCCAGCAGCTTCCGGGGGACGTATGGCTACACCTTC; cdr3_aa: CASSFRGTYGYTF
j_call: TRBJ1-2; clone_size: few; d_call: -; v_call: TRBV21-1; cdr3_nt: TGTGCCAGCAGCACCCGACCGGTGCGGGGCTATGGCTACACCTTC; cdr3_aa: CASSTRPVRGYGYTF
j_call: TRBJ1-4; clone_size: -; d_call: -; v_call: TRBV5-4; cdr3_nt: TGTGCCAGCAGCTTGGGACAAGTTAATGAAAAACTGTTTTTT; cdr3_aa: CASSLGQVNEKLFF
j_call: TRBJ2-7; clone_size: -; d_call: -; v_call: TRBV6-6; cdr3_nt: TGTGCCAGCAGTTACGGAGTAGCGGAGGCCTACGAGCAGTACTTC; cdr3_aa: CASSYGVAEAYEQYF
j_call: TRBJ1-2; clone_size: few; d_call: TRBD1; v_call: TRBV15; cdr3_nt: TGTGCCACCAGCAGAGTTCGGGGACAGGGGATGAATGGCTACACCTTC; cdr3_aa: CATSRVRGQGMNGYTF
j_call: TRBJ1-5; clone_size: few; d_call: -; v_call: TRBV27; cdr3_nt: TGTGCCAGCAGTTTCCGGGGGTACAATCAGCCCCAGCATTTT; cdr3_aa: CASSFRGYNQPQHF